This TCR beta chain emerged from a study of shared clonotypes between healthy human individuals. Germline V CDR1 and CDR2: ENHRY, SYGVKD. The CDR3 consists of 14 residues. J gave up 8 bases and V 10 bases, and 9 bases lay outside the gene matches. TCRdb keeps only in-frame clones here, not all; method: immunoSEQ multiplex PCR. In the table there are more than 850,000 clones, approximately 78% of which are singletons. This clone was seen many times. Sample: memory CD4+ T cells from PBMCs. Subset: CD45RA-negative fraction. The clonotype was recovered from a man aged 18 to 30 in good health. Some clones in this sample may be carry-over from other donors' samples. The chain combines TRBV10-3 with TRBJ1-4, with TRBD1 identical over 11 bases. CDR3 in amino acids: CATKDRGQGEKLFF. The CDR3 DNA sequence: TGTGCCACCAAGGACAGGGGGCAGGGAGAAAAACTGTTTTTT.